This T cell receptor beta chain came from a study of CD8+CD57+ T cells in acquired aplastic anemia. The CDR3 extends over 15 amino acids. Germline loops: CDR1 SGHAT, CDR2 FQNNGV. Trimming cost V 3 bases and J 3 bases; bases outside gene matches: 8. Genomic DNA served as template for TCR beta VDJ and CDR3 profiling. TCRdb processed the reads anew with MiXCR; each CDR3 protein has one entry. The table lists fewer than 250,000 distinct CDR3 sequences, roughly half of them singletons, with about 15% in the top ten. The source of this sequence is a human donor in good health, serving as a control. Material: sorted CD4+, CD8+, or CD8+CD57+ T cells (not recorded which) from PBMCs. V gene TRBV11-2 combines with J gene TRBJ2-7; 7 bases match TRBD1. The CDR3, as DNA: TGTGCCAGCAGCTTGAACAGGGGAGAGGTCTACGAGCAGTACTTC. Residues: CASSLNRGEVYEQYF.